This T cell receptor beta chain appears in the sequencing data of a study of blood T cell repertoires in COVID-19 (dated by TCRdb to 2019 to 2021). For the study in its entirety: Samples from collaborators originated in the United States, Italy and Spain and spanned both the acute and convalescent phases of COVID-19. The material from the prospective study consisted of cDNA or gDNA derived from T cells, B-cell-depleted T cells, or PBMCs. The dataset comprised deeply sampled blood TCRbeta repertoires from subjects exposed to, actively infected with, or recovered from COVID-19. The repertoires were released in a freely available public database meant as a resource for research on the immune response to SARS-CoV-2. The samples were drawn from the first 160 participants of the ongoing ImmuneRACE study and from some 1,300 subjects provided by 6 global collaborators. The sample metadata nearly always contained a de-identified subject ID, COVID-19 status, age in years and sex. Where available, HLA class I and class II types were obtained from metadata supplied by the sample provider rather than from assay-based typing.

Trimming removed 0 bases from V and 6 bases from J, leaving 9 bases between the germline ends. There are 13 amino acids in the CDR3, from cysteine to phenylalanine inclusive. The only DNA kept is the CDR3, 39 bases in frame from the first base. CDR1 and CDR2 (LGHNA, YSLEER) derive from the germline V gene. Overall study outcomes, separate from this receptor: The quantity of clinical and demographic metadata differed by source and by participant and was supplied without curation.

Regarding this clone: Its recognized antigen is unknown. Nothing much larger sits one base from this clone, and base qualities are not available.

TCRbeta CDR3 regions were amplified from genomic DNA by means of the immunoSEQ Assay, a bias-controlled multiplex PCR. The authors processed their data as follows. Nucleated cell counts per sample were estimated from amplification of reference gene primers within the assay. To quantify the absolute abundance of each unique TCRbeta CDR3 rearrangement, sequence reads were collapsed and filtered. For each sample, productive Simpson clonality was calculated as the square root of Simpson's diversity index across productive rearrangements. TCRdb mirrors the immuneACCESS table, restricted to in-frame sequences. Some clones are absent from its copies; in checked studies, under half trace to an unresolved V gene, and the reason for the others is unknown. V, J and clone size are taken as reported in that table, and D and trimming were inferred from the DNA itself. The sample table shows 60,000 to 85,000 clones, and about four fifths are seen once. Jointly, the top ten make up about 20% of the sample.

A second Seattle source provided samples from volunteer blood donors who had recovered from COVID-19. Each collaborating institution followed its own protocols to collect whole blood in K2EDTA tubes. Collaborator samples were shipped for TCRbeta analysis as frozen whole blood, isolated PBMCs, or DNA extracted from either sample type. The sample was peripheral blood. The rearrangement combines TRBV4-3 with TRBJ2-7, with the D gene uncertain. The clonotype was recovered from a man aged 65 to 79 who had recovered from COVID-19. The DNA sequence reads TGCGCCAGCAGCCAAGATCTGTATCGCGAGCAGTACTTC. Its product reads: CASSQDLYREQYF.